A selection of T cell receptor beta chains follows, all from one sample in a study of cytomegalovirus exposure and HLA in healthy donors. Assay used: immunoSEQ multiplex PCR; TCRdb lists only in-frame clones, some missing. This sample has 100,000 or so clones, with around 64% found just once. The sequenced sample consisted of PBMCs. These receptors all come from a man aged 25 to 45 in good health and CMV-seronegative. The CDR3 runs from the conserved cysteine through the conserved F or W. The D gene is left open where the match is weak. Size tells how often a clone was seen (once, few, many) or the class of an expanded clone, and some rows leave it out.

D: .
size: .
J: TRBJ2-7
V: TRBV2
CDR3: CASTTAPYEQYF
DNA: TGTGCCAGCACTACAGCTCCCTACGAGCAGTACTTC

D: TRBD2
size: .
J: TRBJ2-1
V: TRBV12-5
CDR3: CASGLVFGLAVHEQFF
DNA: TGTGCTAGTGGTTTGGTATTCGGGCTAGCGGTCCATGAGCAGTTCTTC

D: TRBD1
size: .
J: TRBJ2-2
V: TRBV14
CDR3: CASSQDHPTMIGQVNTGELFF
DNA: TGTGCCAGCAGCCAAGATCACCCAACCATGATTGGACAGGTTAACACCGGGGAGCTGTTTTTT

D: .
size: .
J: TRBJ2-7
V: TRBV4-1
CDR3: CASSQGGDSDYEQYF
DNA: TGCGCCAGCAGCCAAGGTGGGGACTCGGACTACGAGCAGTACTTC

D: .
size: .
J: TRBJ1-2
V: TRBV5-1
CDR3: CASSLGGNSNYGYTF
DNA: TGCGCCAGCAGCTTGGGAGGAAACTCTAACTATGGCTACACCTTC

D: .
size: .
J: TRBJ1-4
V: TRBV19
CDR3: CASSPIPGQRNEKLFF
DNA: TGTGCCAGTAGCCCCATCCCGGGACAAAGAAATGAAAAACTGTTTTTT

D: TRBD1
size: .
J: TRBJ1-5
V: TRBV28
CDR3: CASIPGQGNQPQHF
DNA: TGTGCCAGCATTCCGGGACAGGGGAATCAGCCCCAGCATTTT

D: .
size: .
J: TRBJ1-1
V: TRBV28
CDR3: CASSLPQESTTFF
DNA: TGTGCCAGCAGTTTACCACAGGAATCGACAACTTTCTTT

D: .
size: .
J: TRBJ1-3
V: TRBV10-3
CDR3: CAIRDSLTSGGNTIYF
DNA: TGTGCCATCAGGGACAGCTTGACATCGGGTGGAAACACCATATATTTT

D: .
size: few
J: TRBJ2-7
V: TRBV29-1
CDR3: CSGLQDYEQYF
DNA: TGCAGCGGCTTACAGGACTACGAGCAGTACTTC

D: .
size: .
J: TRBJ1-4
V: TRBV7-9
CDR3: CASNRPGTWDNEKLFF
DNA: TGTGCCAGCAACCGTCCCGGGACATGGGATAATGAAAAACTGTTTTTT